The 23 T cell receptor beta chains below were found in one sample sequenced in a study of CD8+CD57+ T cells in acquired aplastic anemia (dated by TCRdb to the late 2010s). Sequencing was carried out with an Illumina HiSeq 2000. Genomic DNA served as template for TCR beta VDJ combination and CDR3 sequence profiling. TCRdb reran the public reads through fastp at Q25 and MiXCR, keeping productive beta chains. When rows share a CDR3 protein, they turn into one entry using the most common DNA and genes. The sample profile shows some 200,000 distinct CDR3 sequences; roughly 35% of them were found once. More than 0.95% of the sample is held by the ten biggest clonotypes. Specimen: sorted CD4+, CD8+, or CD8+CD57+ T cells (not recorded which) from PBMCs. The receptors shown here come from a human donor in good health, serving as a control.

This clonotype was seen only a few times. CDR3 protein: CATSRQQGGEQYF. The CDR3 DNA follows: TGTGCCACCAGCAGACAACAGGGTGGCGAGCAGTACTTC. The chain links TRBV15 to TRBJ2-7; weak D call: TRBD1 (6 bases). V shed 2 bases and J shed 6 bases, with 11 bases lying between them. CDR1 is LNHNV, CDR2 YYDKDF, per germline (reference sequence). CDR3 size: 13 residues.

This clonotype was counted at least ten times. This chain uses TRBV6-1 with TRBJ1-5, with D possibly TRBD1 on 6 matching bases. The CDR3 has 14 residues. The V and J ends lost 10 bases and 0 bases respectively, with 13 bases between them. CDR1 and CDR2 from the germline V gene are MNHNS and SASEGT. CDR3 sequence reads: CANRVLVSNQPQHF. The CDR3 region has the DNA TGTGCCAACAGGGTTCTGGTTAGCAATCAGCCCCAGCATTTT.

The V gene is TRBV5-1, the J gene TRBJ2-5, with TRBD2 identical over 9 bases. V trimming: 1 base; J trimming: 4 bases; junction bases outside the gene matches: 11. Germline V gene sequence: CDR1 SGHRS, CDR2 YFSETQ. The CDR3 spans 17 residues. This CDR3 is CASSLMFAGGPRETQYF. CDR3 coding DNA: TGCGCCAGCAGCTTGATGTTTGCGGGAGGGCCTCGAGAGACCCAGTACTTC.

In its sample, this clonotype was seen a few times. The chain couples TRBV11-2 to TRBJ1-1; the D is unclear. The CDR3 length is 16 residues. Germline CDR1 SGHAT, CDR2 FQNNGV. V lost 5 bases to trimming and J lost 0 bases, with 16 bases between them. DNA of the CDR3: TGTGCCAGCAGCAGGGCGGAACGTGTGTTGAACACTGAAGCTTTCTTT. Translation gives CASSRAERVLNTEAFF.

The chain carries TRBV4-1 and TRBJ1-2; possible D gene TRBD1, 6 bases. V was cut by 1 base and J by 7 bases, with 16 bases left in between. The CDR3 is 15 residues long. CDR1 and CDR2 from the germline V gene are MGHRA and YSYEKL. In DNA form, the CDR3 reads TGCGCCAGCAGCCAAGCACCTCAGGGGCTTATTGGCTACACCTTC. This sequence encodes CASSQAPQGLIGYTF.

The chain uses TRBV5-4 and TRBJ1-1; TRBD1 agrees at 7 bases. Germline V gives CDR1 SGHNT, CDR2 YYREEE (reference sequence). The V and J ends lost 4 bases and 7 bases, in that order; junction bases with no gene match: 10. The CDR3 sequence is 14 residues long. The CDR3 loop is CASSPTPDRDEAFF. CDR3 DNA: TGTGCCAGCAGCCCGACGCCCGACAGGGATGAAGCTTTCTTT.

This clonotype was seen a few times. V gene TRBV6-1 combines with J gene TRBJ2-7; no clear D gene. Germline V gene sequence: CDR1 MNHNS, CDR2 SASEGT. There are 15 residues in the CDR3. The germline V and J ends were trimmed by 6 bases and 0 bases, with 15 bases remaining between them. The CDR3 reads CASSARPDSSYEQYF. Here the CDR3 DNA reads TGTGCCAGCAGCGCACGACCGGATAGCTCCTACGAGCAGTACTTC.

The DNA of the CDR3 is TGTGCCAGCAGCGACGGGACCGGCTATGGCTACACCTTC. It is translated as CASSDGTGYGYTF. This chain links TRBV7-3 with TRBJ1-2, with D maybe TRBD1 (5 bases). The V end lost 5 bases, the J end lost 4 bases, and 11 bases lay between the germline ends. Germline V CDR1 and CDR2: SGHTA, FQGTGA. CDR3 size: 13 residues.

This chain links TRBV12-3 or TRBV12-4 with TRBJ2-7; 7 bases are shared with TRBD2. V lost 2 bases and J lost 4; bases outside the gene matches: 8. CDR3 length: 15 residues. CDR3 protein: CASSLSGRTAYEQYF. CDR3 coding DNA: TGTGCCAGCAGTTTATCCGGGAGGACCGCTTACGAGCAGTACTTC.

This clonotype was seen ten or more times. The rearrangement links TRBV19 to TRBJ2-3; TRBD2 might be the D (6 bases). Germline values: CDR1 LNHDA, CDR2 SQIVND (reference sequence). Trimming shortened V by 5 bases and J by 8 bases, and 20 bases separated the two germline ends. The CDR3 length is 15 residues. In DNA form, the CDR3 reads TGTGCCAGTAGTCGTAGCGGAGGGGATATCGGTACGCAGTATTTT. As protein: CASSRSGGDIGTQYF.

This clonotype was detected ten times or more. The rearrangement links TRBV2 to TRBJ2-6; D is unresolved. With 3 bases removed from V and 0 bases from J, the gap between germline ends came to 6 bases. The germline gives CDR1 SNHLY, CDR2 FYNNEI. The CDR3 spans 15 residues. CDR3 sequence reads: CASSELYSGANVLTF. For the CDR3, the DNA is TGTGCCAGCAGTGAGTTATACTCTGGGGCCAACGTCCTGACTTTC.

This clonotype was seen ten or more times. Germline and junction disagree at one end, which may indicate a read error. The rearrangement joins TRBV5-1 to TRBJ1-2; D perhaps matches TRBD1 (6 bases). The germline gives CDR1 SGHRS, CDR2 YFSETQ. This CDR3 has 13 amino acids. The CDR3 DNA reads as TGTGCCAGCAGCTTGGCCGGGGGCAATGGCTACACCTTC. This translates into CASSLAGGNGYTF.

The J gene is TRBJ2-5, the V gene TRBV7-9; 11 bases match TRBD2. Germline-derived CDR1 and CDR2 are SEHNR and FQNEAQ (reference sequence). The CDR3 loop spans 16 amino acids. The junction had 7 bases not matched to a gene; V was cut back by 6 bases and J by 1 base. The CDR3 coding sequence is TGTGCCAGCAGACCGTCTAGCGGGAGGCTCCAAGAGACCCAGTACTTC. Amino acids: CASRPSSGRLQETQYF.

The rearrangement links TRBV9 to TRBJ1-3; 11 positions match TRBD1. CDR3 length: 17 residues. V shed 0 bases, J shed 0 bases, and the junction held 2 bases outside the gene matches. Looked up from germline, CDR1 is SGDLS and CDR2 is YYNGEE. The chain's CDR3 is CASSVGTGGNSGNTIYF. CDR3 bases: TGTGCCAGCAGCGTAGGGACAGGGGGCAACTCTGGAAACACCATATATTTT.

This clonotype has a count of ten or more. This chain uses TRBV10-1 with TRBJ1-2, with D tentatively TRBD1 (5 bases). Looked up from germline, CDR1 is WNHNN and CDR2 is SYGVQD (reference sequence). This CDR3 contains 13 residues. Between the trimmed V and J ends, which lost 2 bases and 3 bases, there was a span of 7 bases. The DNA for the CDR3 is TGCGCCAGCAGTGAGGACAGATACTATGGCTACACCTTC. It encodes CASSEDRYYGYTF.

The chain combines TRBV3-1 with TRBJ1-6; D is ambiguous. The length of the CDR3 is 17 residues. Trimming shortened V by 3 bases and J by 4 bases, and 16 bases separated the two germline ends. Germline-derived CDR1 and CDR2 are LGHDT and YNNKEL (reference sequence). CDR3 nucleotides: TGTGCCAGCAGCCACCGACCATTCACAGAGTATAATTCACCCCTCCACTTT. Residues: CASSHRPFTEYNSPLHF.

In this sample, this clonotype turned up many times. The V gene is TRBV10-3, the J gene TRBJ2-2, with 10 bases that match TRBD2. V gave up 5 bases and J gave up 0 bases; unmatched junction bases: 9. This CDR3 region has 18 residues. The germline V gene has CDR1 ENHRY and CDR2 SYGVKD. The CDR3 protein is CAISSAGGSFSNTGELFF. CDR3 sequence (DNA): TGTGCCATCAGTTCAGCGGGAGGGTCCTTTTCGAACACCGGGGAGCTGTTTTTT.

The chain has TRBV25-1 and TRBJ2-1, with D perhaps matching TRBD1 or TRBD2 (5 bases each). The germline V gene encodes CDR1 MGHDK and CDR2 SYGVNS. V lost 6 bases, J lost 14 bases, and 20 bases lay in between. The CDR3 is 13 residues long. CDR3 DNA sequence: TGTGCCAGCAGCGAAGGGGACGCCGGTTTTGAGTTCTTC. This gives the protein CASSEGDAGFEFF.

This clonotype was counted ten times or more. V and J are TRBV29-1 and TRBJ2-2; 8 bases map to TRBD2. Germline loops: CDR1 SQVTM, CDR2 ANQGSEA. With 4 bases clipped from V and 5 bases from J, the junction kept 15 bases outside the gene matches. This CDR3 is built from 17 residues. The CDR3 sequence: CSVGTQTSGRQTGELFF. The CDR3 coding sequence is TGCAGCGTTGGAACTCAAACTAGCGGACGGCAAACCGGGGAGCTGTTTTTT.

In its sample, this clonotype was seen a few times. CDR3 residues: CASSLHSTEAFF. In DNA, the CDR3 is TGTGCCAGCAGCTTACATAGCACTGAAGCTTTCTTT. The chain combines TRBV7-3 with TRBJ1-1; D not certain. V dropped 2 bases and J dropped 4 bases, with 5 bases sitting between them. Germline V gene lookup returns CDR1 SGHTA and CDR2 FQGTGA. The CDR3 covers 12 residues.

This clonotype was picked up many times. V and J are TRBV7-8 and TRBJ2-5; 7 bases align to TRBD1. The length of the CDR3 is 16 residues. J was trimmed by 0 bases and V by 5 bases; bases with no gene match: 9. Germline values: CDR1 SGHVS, CDR2 FQNEAQ. The CDR3 loop is CASSPKRDRHQETQYF. In DNA, the CDR3 is TGTGCCAGCAGCCCGAAACGGGACAGACACCAAGAGACCCAGTACTTC.

This clonotype was recorded only once. The V call is TRBV30, the J call TRBJ1-1; D unclear. The CDR3 extends over 13 amino acids. CDR1 and CDR2 from the germline V gene are GTSNPN and SVGIG (reference sequence). V shed 4 bases and J shed 0 bases, with 9 bases lying between them. CDR3 region: CAWTPRVNTEAFF. DNA for the CDR3: TGTGCCTGGACCCCCCGGGTGAACACTGAAGCTTTCTTT.

This clonotype occurred many times. The CDR3 loop reads CASSLLGGKETQYF. DNA of the CDR3: TGTGCCAGCAGCTTACTGGGAGGGAAAGAGACCCAGTACTTC. V and J are TRBV7-9 and TRBJ2-5; 7 nucleotides align to TRBD2. The germline V gene encodes CDR1 SEHNR and CDR2 FQNEAQ (reference sequence). Trimming took 2 bases from V and 3 from J; bases not matched to a gene: 3. This CDR3 region has 14 residues.